This entry lists 22 T cell receptor beta chains sequenced from one sample in a study of cytomegalovirus exposure and HLA in healthy donors (dated by TCRdb to about 2017). Receptor libraries were prepared by the immunoSEQ multiplex PCR assay. A mixture of 60 forward primers for TCR Vbeta segments and 13 reverse primers for TCR Jbeta segments was used in the multiplex PCR. TCRdb retrieved this table from immuneACCESS and kept in-frame rearrangements only. Not all clones are present; in checked studies, unresolved V genes account for under half, and no reason is known for the remainder. This sample comprises about 150,000 clones, 73% of them detected only once. The leading ten clones occupy roughly 1.7% of the sample. The source material was PBMCs. The origin of the receptors is a woman aged 18-30 years in good health and CMV-seronegative.

The J gene is TRBJ1-6, the V gene TRBV28; D gene ambiguous. From germline, CDR1 is MDHEN and CDR2 SYDVKM. The CDR3 length is 15 residues. V dropped 8 bases and J dropped 10 bases, with 21 bases sitting between them. CDR3 sequence reads: CASQEGRDRGSPLHF. Here the CDR3 DNA reads TGTGCCAGCCAAGAGGGAAGGGATCGGGGATCACCCCTCCACTTT.

This chain links TRBV6-1 with TRBJ2-2; D call uncertain. The germline V and J ends were trimmed by 4 bases and 1 base, with 7 bases remaining between them. The V gene's germline CDR1 is MNHNS and CDR2 SASEGT. The CDR3 runs to 14 residues. CDR3 in DNA: TGTGCCAGCAGTGTCGCAGTGAACACCGGGGAGCTGTTTTTT. This encodes CASSVAVNTGELFF.

This chain links TRBV10-3 with TRBJ1-5; D is uncertain. Trimming left V 10 bases short and J 5 bases short, with 9 bases between. The CDR3 sequence is 11 residues long. Germline assignment: CDR1 ENHRY and CDR2 SYGVKD. The CDR3 here is CATGGHQPQHF. Written as DNA, the CDR3 is TGTGCCACCGGTGGGCATCAGCCCCAGCATTTT.

The CDR3 protein is CASSFHRGQLETQYF. CDR3 bases: TGTGCCAGCAGTTTCCACAGGGGGCAGTTAGAGACCCAGTACTTC. The rearrangement joins TRBV6-5 to TRBJ2-5, with TRBD1 matching over 9 bases. The CDR3 loop spans 15 amino acids. Germline loops: CDR1 MNHEY, CDR2 SVGAGI. Unmatched junction bases numbered 7, after V lost 4 bases and J lost 4 bases.

This sequence joins TRBV19 and TRBJ1-3; D is uncertain. V was cut by 6 bases and J by 0 bases, with 15 bases left in between. The CDR3 runs 16 residues. Germline V gene sequence: CDR1 LNHDA, CDR2 SQIVND (reference sequence). CDR3 sequence (DNA): TGTGCCAGTAGGGCGGCAGCCACCTCCTCTGGAAACACCATATATTTT. Amino acids: CASRAAATSSGNTIYF.

This chain uses TRBV6-5 with TRBJ2-1; 9 bases fit TRBD2. V shed 4 bases, J shed 2 bases, and the junction held 3 bases outside the gene matches. The CDR3 contains 15 residues. Per germline, CDR1 MNHEY and CDR2 SVGAGI. Here the CDR3 reads CASSSVAGAYNEQFF. DNA for the CDR3: TGTGCCAGCAGTTCGGTAGCGGGGGCCTACAATGAGCAGTTCTTC.

This clone was seen once. The chain recombines TRBV5-4 with TRBJ2-1; D is undetermined. The germline V and J ends were trimmed by 0 bases and 0 bases, with 7 bases remaining between them. The CDR3 contains 15 residues. Germline CDR1 reads SGHNT; CDR2 reads YYREEE (reference sequence). The CDR3 DNA reads TGTGCCAGCAGCTTGGAACGGAGCTCCTACAATGAGCAGTTCTTC. As protein: CASSLERSSYNEQFF.

The chain uses TRBV7-2 and TRBJ2-5; 12 positions match TRBD2. The V segment lost 5 bases and the J segment 4 bases; nucleotides outside the gene matches: 8. There are 16 residues in the CDR3. The germline V gene has CDR1 SGHTA and CDR2 FQGNSA. The CDR3 loop is CASSPRLAGERETQYF. The CDR3 DNA reads as TGTGCCAGCAGCCCTCGACTAGCGGGGGAACGAGAGACCCAGTACTTC.

V gene TRBV28 combines with J gene TRBJ1-2; 10 positions agree with TRBD1. This CDR3 contains 16 residues. Germline assignment: CDR1 MDHEN and CDR2 SYDVKM. V trimming: 5 bases; J trimming: 0 bases; junction bases outside the gene matches: 6. Here the CDR3 reads CASSPPGQGTNYGYTF. The CDR3 bases are TGTGCCAGCAGTCCGCCGGGACAGGGGACTAACTATGGCTACACCTTC.

The chain recombines TRBV27 with TRBJ2-3, with 9 bases that match TRBD2. In germline, CDR1 is MNHEY, CDR2 SMNVEV (reference sequence). With 0 bases clipped from V and 1 base from J, the junction kept 2 bases outside the gene matches. There are 16 residues in the CDR3. For the CDR3, the DNA is TGTGCCAGCAGTTTATCGCAGCGGGGGGGCACAGATACGCAGTATTTT. It codes for CASSLSQRGGTDTQYF.

The chain employs TRBV7-8 and TRBJ1-6; TRBD1 aligns across 7 bases. V lost 3 bases to trimming and J lost 5 bases; unmatched junction nucleotides: 4. The germline CDR1 and CDR2 sequences are SGHVS and FQNEAQ. This CDR3 has 15 amino acids. The CDR3 reads CASSLRTGDNSPLHF. The DNA of the CDR3 is TGTGCCAGCAGCTTGAGGACAGGAGATAATTCACCCCTCCACTTT.

With respect to this clone: In the same sample, other DNA sequences code for this CDR3. V usage is TRBV18 and J usage is TRBJ2-3, with TRBD2 matching over 14 bases. V trimming: 3 bases; J trimming: 1 base; junction bases outside the gene matches: 3. The germline gives CDR1 KGHSH, CDR2 LQKENI. There are 17 residues in the CDR3. DNA for the CDR3: TGTGCCAGCTCACCCCCGGGACTAGCGGGGGGCACAGATACGCAGTATTTT. Its protein product is CASSPPGLAGGTDTQYF. Supplemented by reference TRBV18 and TRBJ2-3, the full variable domain reads NAGVMQNPRHLVRRRGQEARLRCSPMKGHSHVYWYRQLPEEGLKFMVYLQKENIIDESGMPKERFSAEFPKEGPSILRIQQVVRGDSAAYFCASSPPGLAGGTDTQYFGPGTRLTVL.

The chain is built from TRBV6-6 and TRBJ1-1, with 8 bases that match TRBD1. The germline CDR1 and CDR2 sequences are MNHNY and SVGAGI (reference sequence). CDR3 length: 15 amino acids. Germline trimming cut 6 bases from V and 10 bases from J; bases unmatched to any gene: 16. The DNA for the CDR3 is TGTGCCAGCAGCATCGTAGAGGCAGGGGGCAAGGGAGCTTTCTTT. Residues: CASSIVEAGGKGAFF.

The DNA for the CDR3 is TGCGCCAGCAGCTCTGGACTAGCGGGAGTCGGAACCGGGGAGCTGTTTTTT. The encoded protein is CASSSGLAGVGTGELFF. This chain links TRBV5-1 with TRBJ2-2, with TRBD2 matching over 13 bases. The CDR3 runs to 17 residues. Trimming at V came to 3 bases and at J to 5 bases, leaving 7 bases not matched to a gene. In germline, CDR1 is SGHRS, CDR2 YFSETQ.

The chain couples TRBV19 to TRBJ2-6; maybe TRBD1 (5 bases). There are 15 residues in the CDR3. Germline assignment: CDR1 LNHDA and CDR2 SQIVND (reference sequence). V lost 4 bases and J 0 bases, leaving 7 bases between the germline ends. CDR3 sequence: CASSKTGSGANVLTF. As DNA, the CDR3 is TGTGCCAGTAGTAAAACAGGCTCTGGGGCCAACGTCCTGACTTTC.

The V call is TRBV14, the J call TRBJ2-2; D is perhaps TRBD2 (5 bases). Trimming stripped 2 bases from V and 3 bases from J, with 7 bases between. CDR3 length: 14 amino acids. Looked up from germline, CDR1 is SGHDN and CDR2 is FVKESK. This chain's CDR3 is CASSQTRYTGELFF. In nucleotides, the CDR3 is TGTGCCAGCAGCCAAACTAGATACACCGGGGAGCTGTTTTTT. The full variable domain, completed using reference TRBV14 and TRBJ2-2, is EAGVTQFPSHSVIEKGQTVTLRCDPISGHDNLYWYRRVMGKEIKFLLHFVKESKQDESGMPNNRFLAERTGGTYSTLKVQPAELEDSGVYFCASSQTRYTGELFFGEGSRLTVL.

This chain links TRBV15 with TRBJ1-2, with 9 bases fitting TRBD1. Looked up from germline, CDR1 is LNHNV and CDR2 is YYDKDF (reference sequence). This CDR3 comprises 17 residues. V was pared by 3 bases and J by 6 bases, with 14 bases of the junction left unmatched. The CDR3 nucleotides are TGTGCCACCAGCAGGGACCGGGACAGGGACTCCCTGCATGGCTACACCTTC. This gives the protein CATSRDRDRDSLHGYTF.

This clone has just a few counts. CDR3 coding DNA: TGTGCCAGCAGCGGAGGTGGGGGGTTCTATGGCTACACCTTC. This sequence encodes CASSGGGGFYGYTF. V and J are TRBV9 and TRBJ1-2, with D possibly matching TRBD1 (5 bases). Deletions cut 3 bases from V and 4 bases from J, with 13 bases between. The length of the CDR3 is 14 residues. CDR1 and CDR2 (germline): SGDLS, YYNGEE.

This chain joins TRBV6-6 and TRBJ2-7, with 7 bases matching TRBD2. Germline assignment: CDR1 MNHNY and CDR2 SVGAGI (reference sequence). With 3 bases clipped from V and 3 bases from J, the junction kept 2 bases outside the gene matches. The CDR3 extends over 13 amino acids. CDR3 DNA sequence: TGTGCCAGCAGTTATGGGGAGGGCTACGAGCAGTACTTC. It codes for CASSYGEGYEQYF.

The chain couples TRBV7-2 to TRBJ2-3; D not certain. The CDR3 consists of 14 residues. CDR1 and CDR2 from the germline V gene are SGHTA and FQGNSA. V dropped 1 base and J dropped 2 bases, with 7 bases sitting between them. CDR3 in amino acids: CASSLVQNTDTQYF. The CDR3 DNA is TGTGCCAGCAGCTTAGTACAGAACACAGATACGCAGTATTTT.

The chain employs TRBV18 and TRBJ1-1; D remains ambiguous. Germline CDR1 and CDR2: KGHSH and LQKENI. V was shortened by 3 bases and J by 4 bases, with 15 bases between the two germline ends. The CDR3 length is 15 residues. This CDR3 is CASSPPNAESTEAFF. In nucleotides, the CDR3 is TGTGCCAGCTCACCCCCAAATGCTGAGAGCACTGAAGCTTTCTTT.

The chain joins TRBV21-1 to TRBJ2-5; TRBD2 is taken as the D call from the table, unchecked against the DNA. TRBV21-1 is a pseudogene segment. CDR3 length: 17 amino acids. The CDR3 sequence: CASSKRLAGGPSETQYF. As DNA, the CDR3 is TGTGCCAGCAGCAAGAGACTAGCGGGGGGGCCTTCGGAGACCCAGTACTTC.